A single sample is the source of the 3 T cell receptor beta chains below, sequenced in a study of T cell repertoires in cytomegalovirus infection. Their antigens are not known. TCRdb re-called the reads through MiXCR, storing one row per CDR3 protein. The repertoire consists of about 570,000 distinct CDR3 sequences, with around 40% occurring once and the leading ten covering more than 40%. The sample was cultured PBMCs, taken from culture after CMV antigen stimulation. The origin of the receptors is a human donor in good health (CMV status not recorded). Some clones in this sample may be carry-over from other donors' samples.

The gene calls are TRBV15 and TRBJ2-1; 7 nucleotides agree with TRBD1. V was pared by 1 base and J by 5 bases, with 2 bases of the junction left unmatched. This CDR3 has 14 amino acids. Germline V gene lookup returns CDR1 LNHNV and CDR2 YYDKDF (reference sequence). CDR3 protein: CATSRVGQNNEQFF. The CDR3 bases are TGTGCCACCAGCAGAGTGGGACAGAACAATGAGCAGTTCTTC. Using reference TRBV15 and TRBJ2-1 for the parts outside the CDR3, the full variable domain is DAMVIQNPRYQVTQFGKPVTLSCSQTLNHNVMYWYQQKSSQAPKLLFHYYDKDFNNEADTPDNFQSRRPNTSFCFLDIRSPGLGDTAMYLCATSRVGQNNEQFFGPGTRLTVL.

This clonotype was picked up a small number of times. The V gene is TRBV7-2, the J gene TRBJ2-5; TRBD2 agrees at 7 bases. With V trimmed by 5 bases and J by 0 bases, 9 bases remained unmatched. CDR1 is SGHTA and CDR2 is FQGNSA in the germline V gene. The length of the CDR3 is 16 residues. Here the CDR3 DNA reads TGTGCCAGCAGCCAGAGGTGGGGGGGGTACCAAGAGACCCAGTACTTC. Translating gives CASSQRWGGYQETQYF.

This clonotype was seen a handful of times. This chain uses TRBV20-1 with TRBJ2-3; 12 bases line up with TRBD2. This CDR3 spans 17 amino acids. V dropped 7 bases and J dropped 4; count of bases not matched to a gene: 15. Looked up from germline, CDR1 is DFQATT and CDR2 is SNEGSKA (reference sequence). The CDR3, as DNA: TGCAGTGTTCATCTGCTAGCGGGAGGGCCTTTGTCAGATACGCAGTATTTT. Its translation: CSVHLLAGGPLSDTQYF.